Sequencing of this T cell receptor beta chain was carried out in a study of radiotherapy plus CTLA-4 blockade in lung cancer. Libraries were prepared by immunoSEQ multiplex PCR; TCRdb keeps only in-frame clonotypes and omits some of them. This sample has around 44,000 clones, with 65% to 90% found just once. CTLA-4 blockade with ipilimumab, together with focal radiation, was given to patients with chemo-refractory metastatic non-small-cell lung cancer. The source material was peripheral blood, sampled from a patient treated with radiotherapy plus ipilimumab. The clonotype comes from a human donor with non-small cell lung cancer that progressed on radiotherapy plus ipilimumab. Some clones in this sample may be carry-over from other donors' samples.

CDR3 DNA sequence: TGTGCCAGCAGCAGAAACGGTATGAGCTCCTACAATGAGCAGTTCTTC. Translating gives CASSRNGMSSYNEQFF. The chain uses TRBV5-5 and TRBJ2-1; D is unresolved. V was shortened by 4 bases and J by 0 bases, with 14 bases between the two germline ends. This CDR3 contains 16 residues. From germline, CDR1 is SGHKS and CDR2 YYEKEE (reference sequence).